Listed below are T cell receptor beta chains from one sample, sequenced in a study of blood T cell repertoires in COVID-19. Assay used: immunoSEQ multiplex PCR; TCRdb lists only in-frame clones, some missing. The sample records fewer than 500,000 clones, approximately 87% being singletons. The sequencing sample was made of PBMCs or T cells enriched from blood (not recorded which). Receptors were obtained from a man between 25 and 39 years old who had recovered from COVID-19. CDR3s include the opening cysteine and the closing phenylalanine or tryptophan. The D gene is left open where the match is weak. Clone size appears in some rows only: once, few, many, or a class for an expanded clone.

abundance,j_gene,v_gene,d_gene,CDR3nt,CDR3aa
NA,TRBJ1-1,TRBV9,TRBD1,TGTGCCAGCAGCGTGGACCACAGGGGCATGAACACTGAAGCTTTCTTT,CASSVDHRGMNTEAFF
NA,TRBJ1-3,TRBV6-5,NA,TGTGCCAGCGCGAGGACAAGCTCTGGAAACACCATATATTTT,CASARTSSGNTIYF
NA,TRBJ1-5,TRBV18,NA,TGTGCCAGTCTCGGCGGGCTAAATCAGCCCCAGCATTTT,CASLGGLNQPQHF
NA,TRBJ1-2,TRBV29-1,TRBD1,TGCAGCGCCCCAGACAGGGGTGGCGGCTACACCTTC,CSAPDRGGGYTF
NA,TRBJ1-1,TRBV6-1,NA,TGTGCCAGCAGTGAAGCGCGGACGACAGGTAACGGCGAGGAAGCTTTCTTT,CASSEARTTGNGEEAFF
NA,TRBJ1-2,TRBV4-1,TRBD1,TGCGCCAGCAGCCAGATCGGGACAGGGGATGGCTACACCTTC,CASSQIGTGDGYTF
NA,TRBJ2-7,TRBV13,NA,TGTGCCAGTATAAACAGTGAGAGCTCCTACGAGCAGTACTTC,CASINSESSYEQYF
NA,TRBJ2-3,TRBV19,TRBD1,TGTGCCAGTAGACAGGGGGGCACAGATACGCAGTATTTT,CASRQGGTDTQYF
NA,TRBJ1-1,TRBV5-1,NA,TGCGCCAGCAGCGTGGTTTTGGGGGCTTCTTCTGAAGCTTTCTTT,CASSVVLGASSEAFF
NA,TRBJ1-5,TRBV27,NA,TGTGCCAGCAGTGACACCGGCCGACAGCCCCAGCATTTT,CASSDTGRQPQHF
NA,TRBJ1-1,TRBV19,NA,TGTGCCAGTAGTAGGTTAGCGACAGGCGTATTCTCTGAAGCTTTCTTT,CASSRLATGVFSEAFF
NA,TRBJ1-4,TRBV5-6,NA,TGTGCCAGCAGCTTCGGCGCAGGAAAACTGTTTTTT,CASSFGAGKLFF
NA,TRBJ1-1,TRBV19,NA,TGTGCCAGTAGTCCAGGGGACCGGTCTAGGGAAGCTTTCTTT,CASSPGDRSREAFF
NA,TRBJ1-4,TRBV11-2,NA,TGTGCCAGCAGCTTAGCCCGGACAACAACTAATGAAAAACTGTTTTTT,CASSLARTTTNEKLFF
NA,TRBJ2-3,TRBV20-1,TRBD1,TGCAGTGCTAGTATGGGGACAGCCACAGATACGCAGTATTTT,CSASMGTATDTQYF
NA,TRBJ1-4,TRBV27,NA,TGTGCCAGCAGTTTTGGACAGTCAACTAATGAAAAACTGTTTTTT,CASSFGQSTNEKLFF
once,TRBJ1-5,TRBV4-1,NA,TGCGCCAGCAGCCAAGGACAGGTCAATCAGCCCCAGCATTTT,CASSQGQVNQPQHF
few,TRBJ2-7,TRBV9,TRBD1,TGTGCCAGCAGCAACGACGGGACAGGGGGGGAAGAGCAGTACTTC,CASSNDGTGGEEQYF
NA,TRBJ2-5,TRBV10-1,NA,TGCGCCAGCAGTGAGTCCCGTGGAGGGAGGCAAGAGACCCAGTACTTC,CASSESRGGRQETQYF
once,TRBJ1-1,TRBV5-1,TRBD1,TGCGCCAGCAGCAGGATACAGGGGTCGAACACTGAAGCTTTCTTT,CASSRIQGSNTEAFF
NA,TRBJ1-6,TRBV6-2/TRBV6-3,TRBD1,TGTGCCAGCAGTTGGACAGGGAATTCACCCCTCCACTTT,CASSWTGNSPLHF
NA,TRBJ1-2,TRBV13,NA,TGTGCCAGCAGCCCCGACGGGGGGCCCAACTATGGCTACACCTTC,CASSPDGGPNYGYTF
once,TRBJ1-6,TRBV9,NA,TGTGCCAGCAGCGTAGAGGAAGAAAGGGGTTCACCCCTCCACTTT,CASSVEEERGSPLHF
NA,TRBJ1-2,TRBV5-1,NA,TGCGCCAGCAGCCCCAGGGAGGACGGCTACACCTTC,CASSPREDGYTF
NA,TRBJ2-5,TRBV10-3,NA,TGTGCCATCAGTGCCCCCGACAGAGGAAAGACCCAGTACTTC,CAISAPDRGKTQYF
NA,TRBJ1-1,TRBV10-3,NA,TGTGCCATAGGACAAACAAATCAGAACACTGAAGCTTTCTTT,CAIGQTNQNTEAFF